What follows are 16 T cell receptor beta chains derived from one specimen sequenced in a study of blood T cell repertoires in COVID-19. Sequencing was performed with immunoSEQ multiplex PCR; in TCRdb, only in-frame clones are kept and a portion is missing. The data show 40,000 to 55,000 clones, with nearly 85% seen just once and 16% held by the top ten. Material: peripheral blood. All receptors derive from a man aged 35-49 years with acute or convalescent COVID-19.

The chain is built from TRBV5-4 and TRBJ2-1; 12 nucleotides line up with TRBD2. The V gene's germline CDR1 is SGHNT and CDR2 YYREEE (reference sequence). CDR3 length: 17 residues. Trimming took 4 bases from V and 2 from J; bases not matched to a gene: 7. The CDR3 nucleotides read TGTGCCAGCAGCCACGGACTAGCGGGATCTACCTACAATGAGCAGTTCTTC. Its protein is CASSHGLAGSTYNEQFF. Full variable domain (missing parts from reference TRBV5-4 and TRBJ2-1): ETGVTQSPTHLIKTRGQQVTLRCSSQSGHNTVSWYQQALGQGPQFIFQYYREEENGRGNFPPRFSGLQFPNYSSELNVNALELDDSALYLCASSHGLAGSTYNEQFFGPGTRLTVL.

This rearrangement joins TRBV6-5 to TRBJ1-2; 7 bases map to TRBD1. The V segment lost 6 bases and the J segment 3 bases; nucleotides outside the gene matches: 4. From germline, CDR1 is MNHEY and CDR2 SVGAGI. The CDR3 has 13 amino acids. The CDR3 sequence: CASSRGQDYGYTF. As DNA, the CDR3 is TGTGCCAGCAGCCGCGGACAGGACTATGGCTACACCTTC.

The V gene is TRBV7-9, the J gene TRBJ2-7, with 11 bases lining up with TRBD1. Germline V gene lookup returns CDR1 SEHNR and CDR2 FQNEAQ (reference sequence). V lost 8 bases and J lost 6; bases outside the gene matches: 9. The CDR3 has 14 residues. CDR3 nucleotides: TGTGCCAGCGGGCGTGGGGACAGGGGGGCCGAGCAGTACGTC. Amino acid sequence: CASGRGDRGAEQYV.

The V and J genes are TRBV5-3 and TRBJ1-3; D gene ambiguous. TRBV5-3 is known as an ORF, though its function is uncertain. Trimming shortened V by 1 base and J by 0 bases, and 11 bases separated the two germline ends. The CDR3 has 16 amino acids. CDR3 protein: CARSLSRNLSGNTIYF. In DNA form, the CDR3 reads TGTGCCAGAAGCTTGTCCAGGAACCTCTCTGGAAACACCATATATTTT.

The V gene is TRBV2, the J gene TRBJ2-1, with TRBD2 as a possible D gene (5 bases). CDR3 length equals 15 residues. Looked up from germline, CDR1 is SNHLY and CDR2 is FYNNEI. Trimming cost V 6 bases and J 6 bases, with 18 bases left between them. CDR3 amino acids: CASSPERLGGNEQFF. CDR3 DNA: TGTGCCAGCAGCCCCGAGCGACTCGGAGGCAATGAGCAGTTCTTC.

This chain links TRBV4-2 with TRBJ2-6; 7 nucleotides align to TRBD2. This CDR3 region has 18 residues. The J segment lost 0 bases and the V segment lost 2 bases, leaving 7 bases of the junction unmatched. Germline V gene sequence: CDR1 LGHNA, CDR2 YNFKEQ. The CDR3 DNA reads as TGTGCCAGCAGCCAAAGGCAGCGGGATAGCTCTGGGGCCAACGTCCTGACTTTC. It translates to CASSQRQRDSSGANVLTF.

This clone showed up just once. V usage is TRBV19 and J usage is TRBJ1-2; D is unresolved. The CDR3 totals 13 residues. V lost 6 bases and J lost 1, with 9 bases in between. Germline V gene data show CDR1 as LNHDA and CDR2 as SQIVND (reference sequence). The CDR3, as DNA: TGTGCCAGTAGCATCACAAGTAACTATGGCTACACCTTC. Protein sequence: CASSITSNYGYTF.

The genes are TRBV30 and TRBJ1-4; 7 bases match TRBD1. After removal of 4 bases from V and 0 bases from J, the junction contained 8 bases not matched to a gene. This CDR3 has 16 amino acids. Germline V gene data show CDR1 as GTSNPN and CDR2 as SVGIG (reference sequence). Here the CDR3 reads CAWTLGTVTTNEKLFF. The DNA of the CDR3 is TGTGCCTGGACCCTCGGGACAGTAACAACTAATGAAAAACTGTTTTTT.

CDR3 loop: CANRLAGNTDTQYF. As DNA, the CDR3 is TGTGCCAACCGACTAGCGGGAAACACAGATACGCAGTATTTT. The J gene is TRBJ2-3, the V gene TRBV6-5; 11 nucleotides match TRBD2. J lost 2 bases, V lost 10 bases, and 5 bases had no gene match. Germline assignment: CDR1 MNHEY and CDR2 SVGAGI. This CDR3 has 14 residues.

The rearrangement uses TRBV7-9 and TRBJ2-2; D gene unclear. This CDR3 is built from 14 residues. V was clipped by 3 bases and J by 2 bases, with 7 bases between them. Germline V gene lookup returns CDR1 SEHNR and CDR2 FQNEAQ (reference sequence). CDR3 coding DNA: TGTGCCAGCAGCTTGCGCGGTAACACCGGGGAGCTGTTTTTT. It translates to CASSLRGNTGELFF. Variable domain in full (rest from reference TRBV7-9 and TRBJ2-2): DTGVSQNPRHKITKRGQNVTFRCDPISEHNRLYWYRQTLGQGPEFLTYFQNEAQLEKSRLLSDRFSAERPKGSFSTLEIQRTEQGDSAMYLCASSLRGNTGELFFGEGSRLTVL.

This clone was detected a few times. The V call is TRBV10-2, the J call TRBJ2-7; 9 bases fit TRBD2. Germline CDR1 reads WSHSY; CDR2 reads SAAADI. This CDR3 comprises 18 residues. V shed 5 bases, J shed 0 bases, and the junction held 14 bases outside the gene matches. The DNA of the CDR3 is TGCGCCAGCAGTTCCTCGCGACTAGCGGAAGATAGCTCCTACGAGCAGTACTTC. Protein sequence: CASSSSRLAEDSSYEQYF.

This clone was found once. The J gene is TRBJ2-3, the V gene TRBV6-1; 8 nucleotides agree with TRBD2. The V segment lost 1 base and the J segment 5 bases; nucleotides outside the gene matches: 8. Looked up from germline, CDR1 is MNHNS and CDR2 is SASEGT. The CDR3 length is 16 residues. CDR3 amino acids: CASSEVRAGGRDTQYF. The CDR3, as DNA: TGTGCCAGCAGTGAAGTGCGGGCGGGGGGCCGAGATACGCAGTATTTT.

This clone turned up a few times. This chain connects TRBV6-5 to TRBJ2-3; possible D gene TRBD1, 5 bases. Per germline, CDR1 MNHEY and CDR2 SVGAGI. CDR3 length: 13 residues. Trimming took off 6 bases at V and 2 bases at J, with 9 bases between the two ends. The CDR3 spells CASRGQTTDTQYF. DNA of the CDR3: TGTGCCAGCAGGGGGCAGACCACAGATACGCAGTATTTT.

The CDR3 DNA sequence: TGTGCCAGCAGTCTAGCGGGGGGGTTACTCGATACGCAGTATTTT. As protein: CASSLAGGLLDTQYF. V gene TRBV6-5 combines with J gene TRBJ2-3, with 12 positions matching TRBD2. CDR3 size: 15 residues. In germline, CDR1 is MNHEY, CDR2 SVGAGI. V was clipped by 5 bases and J by 6 bases; unmatched bases: 6.

The chain links TRBV4-2 to TRBJ2-5; TRBD2 matches at 8 bases. The CDR3 is 16 amino acids. Losses at the gene ends were 0 bases for V and 0 bases for J; bases not matched to a gene: 3. CDR1 and CDR2 from the germline V gene are LGHNA and YNFKEQ. The DNA for the CDR3 is TGTGCCAGCAGCCAAGAACTAGCGGTCTACCAAGAGACCCAGTACTTC. Encoded protein: CASSQELAVYQETQYF.

The V call is TRBV27, the J call TRBJ1-6, with a weak D call TRBD1 (6 bases). Trimming took 5 bases from V and 7 from J, leaving 15 bases between them. Germline V lookup: CDR1 MNHEY, CDR2 SMNVEV (reference sequence). This CDR3 is built from 15 residues. The DNA of the CDR3 is TGTGCCAGCAGTACTCGACAGGCGACGAATTCACCCCTCCACTTT. Its protein product is CASSTRQATNSPLHF.